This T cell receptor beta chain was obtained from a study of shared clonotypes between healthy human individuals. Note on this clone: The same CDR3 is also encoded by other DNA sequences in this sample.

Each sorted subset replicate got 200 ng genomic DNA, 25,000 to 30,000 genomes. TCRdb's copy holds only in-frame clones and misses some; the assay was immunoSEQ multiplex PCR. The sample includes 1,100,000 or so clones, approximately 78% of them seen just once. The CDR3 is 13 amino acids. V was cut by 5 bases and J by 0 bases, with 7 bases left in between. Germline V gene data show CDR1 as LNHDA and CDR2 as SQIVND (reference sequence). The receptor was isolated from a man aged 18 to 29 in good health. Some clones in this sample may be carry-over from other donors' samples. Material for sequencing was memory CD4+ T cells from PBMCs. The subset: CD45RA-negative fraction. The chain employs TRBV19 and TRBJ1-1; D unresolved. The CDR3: CASSAGLNTEAFF. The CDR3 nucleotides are TGTGCCAGTAGTGCAGGCCTGAACACTGAAGCTTTCTTT.